This TCR beta chain was identified in a study of T cells in Graves' hyperthyroidism and ophthalmopathy. Trimming at V came to 5 bases and at J to 9 bases, leaving 14 bases not matched to a gene. Germline V CDR1 and CDR2: DFQATT, SNEGSKA (reference sequence). CDR3 length equals 15 residues. This clonotype showed up many times. Hyperthyroidism had been newly diagnosed in patients aged 18 to 65, and its duration was under 2 months. It was uncontrolled infection, other autoimmune disease, pregnancy or lactation that excluded patients. The authors obtained PBMCs from around 10 ml of fresh peripheral blood. Amplified regions were TCR beta CDR3 sequences from RNA transcripts. RT-PCR in the first round (using the HTBI primer set) targeted the TCR CDR3. From the multiplex PCR reads, TCRdb called clonotypes with MiXCR, one entry per CDR3 protein. The data show about 290,000 distinct CDR3 sequences, roughly 15% seen once.

The chain links TRBV20-1 to TRBJ2-1; 9 nucleotides match TRBD2. The sample comprised blood. The TCR sequence derives from a woman aged 45 to 65 with Graves' hyperthyroidism that later progressed to Graves' ophthalmopathy. The CDR3 is CSALEPSGTGSEQFF. The CDR3 DNA sequence: TGCAGTGCTCTTGAGCCTAGCGGGACGGGGAGTGAGCAGTTCTTC.